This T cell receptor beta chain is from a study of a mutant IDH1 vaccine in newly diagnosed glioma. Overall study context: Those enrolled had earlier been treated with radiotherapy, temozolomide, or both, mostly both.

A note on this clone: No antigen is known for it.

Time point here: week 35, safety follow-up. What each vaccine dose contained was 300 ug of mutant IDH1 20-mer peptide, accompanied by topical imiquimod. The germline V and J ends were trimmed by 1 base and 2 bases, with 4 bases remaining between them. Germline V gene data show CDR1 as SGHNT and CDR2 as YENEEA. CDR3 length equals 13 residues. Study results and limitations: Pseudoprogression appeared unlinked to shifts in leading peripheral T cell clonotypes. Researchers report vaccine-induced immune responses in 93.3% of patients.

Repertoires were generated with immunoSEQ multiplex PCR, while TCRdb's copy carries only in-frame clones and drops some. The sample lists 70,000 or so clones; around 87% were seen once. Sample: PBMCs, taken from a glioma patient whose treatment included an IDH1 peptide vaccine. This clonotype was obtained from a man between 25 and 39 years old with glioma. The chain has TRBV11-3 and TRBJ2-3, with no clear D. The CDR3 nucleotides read TGTGCCAGCAGCTTAGGTCCCACAGATACGCAGTATTTT. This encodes CASSLGPTDTQYF.